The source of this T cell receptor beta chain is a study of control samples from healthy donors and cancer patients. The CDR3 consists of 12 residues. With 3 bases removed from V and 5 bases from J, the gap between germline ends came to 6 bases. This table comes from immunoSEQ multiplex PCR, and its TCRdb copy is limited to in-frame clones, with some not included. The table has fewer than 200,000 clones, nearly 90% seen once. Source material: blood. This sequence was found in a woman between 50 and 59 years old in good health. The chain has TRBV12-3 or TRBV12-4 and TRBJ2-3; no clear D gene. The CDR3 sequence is CASSFRLDTQYF. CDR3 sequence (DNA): TGTGCCAGCAGTTTTAGGTTAGATACGCAGTATTTT.